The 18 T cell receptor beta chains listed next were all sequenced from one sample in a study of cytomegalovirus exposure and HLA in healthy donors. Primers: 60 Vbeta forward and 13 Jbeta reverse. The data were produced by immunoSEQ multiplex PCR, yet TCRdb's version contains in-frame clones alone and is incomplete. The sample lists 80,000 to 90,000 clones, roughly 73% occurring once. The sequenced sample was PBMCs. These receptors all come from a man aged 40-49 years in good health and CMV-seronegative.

CDR3 DNA: TGTGCCTGGGTCAGGGGACGGCTTAAAGCTGGGGCCAACGTCCTGACTTTC. Amino acid sequence: CAWVRGRLKAGANVLTF. The chain couples TRBV30 to TRBJ2-6, with D possibly being TRBD1 (6 bases). This CDR3 region has 17 residues. V lost 5 bases, J lost 2 bases, and 19 bases lay in between. Germline V gene data show CDR1 as GTSNPN and CDR2 as SVGIG (reference sequence).

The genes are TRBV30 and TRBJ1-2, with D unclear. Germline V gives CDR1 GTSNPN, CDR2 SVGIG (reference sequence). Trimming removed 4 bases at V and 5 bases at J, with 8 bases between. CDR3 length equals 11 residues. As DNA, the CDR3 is TGTGCCTGGATTAGCTTATATGGCTACACCTTC. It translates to CAWISLYGYTF.

CDR3 nucleotide sequence: TGCGCCAGCAGTGAGCCCAATAGCAATCAGCCCCAGCATTTT. This encodes CASSEPNSNQPQHF. The V gene is TRBV10-2, the J gene TRBJ1-5; D remains ambiguous. CDR3 size: 14 residues. Germline CDR1 reads WSHSY; CDR2 reads SAAADI. The germline V and J ends were trimmed by 2 bases and 0 bases, with 5 bases remaining between them.

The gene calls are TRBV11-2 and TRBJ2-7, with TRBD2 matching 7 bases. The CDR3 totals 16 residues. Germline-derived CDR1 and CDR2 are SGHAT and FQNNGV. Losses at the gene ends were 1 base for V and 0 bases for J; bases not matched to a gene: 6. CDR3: CASSLAGGSNSYEQYF. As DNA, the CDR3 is TGTGCCAGCAGCTTAGCGGGGGGAAGTAACTCCTACGAGCAGTACTTC.

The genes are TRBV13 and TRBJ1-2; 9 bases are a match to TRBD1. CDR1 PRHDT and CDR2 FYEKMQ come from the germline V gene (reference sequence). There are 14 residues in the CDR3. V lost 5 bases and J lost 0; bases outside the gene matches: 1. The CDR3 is CASSTGGTNYGYTF. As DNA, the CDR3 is TGTGCCAGCAGCACAGGGGGCACTAACTATGGCTACACCTTC.

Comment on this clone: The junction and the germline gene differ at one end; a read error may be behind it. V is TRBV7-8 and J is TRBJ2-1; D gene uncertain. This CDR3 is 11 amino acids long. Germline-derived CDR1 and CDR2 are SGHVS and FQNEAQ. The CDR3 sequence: CASSSNNEQFF. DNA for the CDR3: TGTGCCAGCAGCTCCAACAATGAGCAGTTCTTC. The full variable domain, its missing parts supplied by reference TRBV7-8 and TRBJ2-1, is GAGVSQSPRYKVAKRGQDVALRCDPISGHVSLFWYQQALGQGPEFLTYFQNEAQLDKSGLPSDRFFAERPEGSVSTLKIQRTQQEDSAVYLCASSSNNEQFFGPGTRLTVL.

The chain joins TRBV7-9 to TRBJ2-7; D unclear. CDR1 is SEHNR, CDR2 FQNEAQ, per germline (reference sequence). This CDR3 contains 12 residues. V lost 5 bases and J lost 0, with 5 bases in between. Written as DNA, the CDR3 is TGTGCCAGCAGCCCCTCCTCCTACGAGCAGTACTTC. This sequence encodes CASSPSSYEQYF.

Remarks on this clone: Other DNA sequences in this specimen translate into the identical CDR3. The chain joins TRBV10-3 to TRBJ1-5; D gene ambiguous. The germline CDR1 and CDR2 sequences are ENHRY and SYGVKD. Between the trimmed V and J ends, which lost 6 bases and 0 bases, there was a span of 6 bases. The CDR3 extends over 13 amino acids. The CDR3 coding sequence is TGTGCCATCAGGCAGGATAGCAATCAGCCCCAGCATTTT. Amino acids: CAIRQDSNQPQHF.

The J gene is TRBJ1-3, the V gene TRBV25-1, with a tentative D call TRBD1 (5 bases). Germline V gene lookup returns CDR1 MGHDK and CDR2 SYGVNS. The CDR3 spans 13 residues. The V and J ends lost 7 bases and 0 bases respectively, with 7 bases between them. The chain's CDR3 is CASNRGSGNTIYF. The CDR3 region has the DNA TGTGCCAGCAATAGGGGCTCTGGAAACACCATATATTTT.

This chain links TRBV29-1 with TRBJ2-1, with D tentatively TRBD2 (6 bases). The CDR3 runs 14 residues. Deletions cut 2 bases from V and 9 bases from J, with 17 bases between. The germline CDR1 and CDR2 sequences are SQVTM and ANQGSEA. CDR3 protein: CSVERDLSLREQFF. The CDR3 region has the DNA TGCAGCGTTGAACGGGACTTATCACTGCGTGAGCAGTTCTTC.

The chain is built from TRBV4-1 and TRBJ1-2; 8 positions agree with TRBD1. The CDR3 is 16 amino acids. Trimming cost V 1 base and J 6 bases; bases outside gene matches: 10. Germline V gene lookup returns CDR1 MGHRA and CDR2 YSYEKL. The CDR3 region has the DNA TGCGCCAGCAGCCAAGGAATTTGGACAGGGTTGGATGGCTACACCTTC. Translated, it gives CASSQGIWTGLDGYTF.

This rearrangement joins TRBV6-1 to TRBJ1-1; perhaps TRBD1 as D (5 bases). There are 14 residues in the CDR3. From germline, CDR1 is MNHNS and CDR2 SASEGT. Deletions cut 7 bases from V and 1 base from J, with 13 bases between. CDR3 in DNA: TGTGCCAGCACCCTGTTACAGGAGAACACTGAAGCTTTCTTT. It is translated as CASTLLQENTEAFF.

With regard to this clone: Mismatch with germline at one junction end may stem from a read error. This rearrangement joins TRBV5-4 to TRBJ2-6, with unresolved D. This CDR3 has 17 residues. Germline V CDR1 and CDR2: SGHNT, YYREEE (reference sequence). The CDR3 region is CVSSSRVDLSGANVLTF. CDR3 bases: TGTGTCAGCAGCTCCCGGGTCGACCTCTCTGGGGCCAACGTCCTGACTTTC. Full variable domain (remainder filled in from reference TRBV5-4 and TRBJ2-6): ETGVTQSPTHLIKTRGQQVTLRCSSQSGHNTVSWYQQALGQGPQFIFQYYREEENGRGNFPPRFSGLQFPNYSSELNVNALELDDSALYLCVSSSRVDLSGANVLTFGAGSRLTVL.

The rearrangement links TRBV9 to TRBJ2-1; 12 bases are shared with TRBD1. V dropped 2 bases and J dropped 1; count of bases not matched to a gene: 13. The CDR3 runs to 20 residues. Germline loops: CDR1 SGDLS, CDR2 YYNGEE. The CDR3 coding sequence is TGTGCCAGCAGCGTCAAACCGGGACAGGGGGCAGGTGGGTCCTACAATGAGCAGTTCTTC. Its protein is CASSVKPGQGAGGSYNEQFF.

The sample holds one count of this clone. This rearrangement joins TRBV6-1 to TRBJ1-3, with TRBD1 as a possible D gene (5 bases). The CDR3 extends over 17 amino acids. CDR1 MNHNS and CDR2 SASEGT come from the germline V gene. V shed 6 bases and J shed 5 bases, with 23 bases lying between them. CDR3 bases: TGTGCCAGCAGCGAAACCCAAGGGGCAGGTGGAAGAAACACCATATATTTT. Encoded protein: CASSETQGAGGRNTIYF.

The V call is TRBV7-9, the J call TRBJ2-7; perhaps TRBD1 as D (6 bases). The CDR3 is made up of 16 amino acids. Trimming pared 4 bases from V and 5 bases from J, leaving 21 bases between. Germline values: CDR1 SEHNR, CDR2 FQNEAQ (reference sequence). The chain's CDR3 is CASSSIQGRFVDEQYF. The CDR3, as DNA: TGTGCCAGCAGCTCAATACAGGGAAGATTCGTCGACGAGCAGTACTTC.

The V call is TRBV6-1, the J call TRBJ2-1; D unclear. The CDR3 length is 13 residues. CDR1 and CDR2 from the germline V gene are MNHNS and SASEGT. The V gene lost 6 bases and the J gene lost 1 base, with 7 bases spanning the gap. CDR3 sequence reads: CASRTGSYNEQFF. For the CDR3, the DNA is TGTGCCAGCAGAACCGGGTCCTACAATGAGCAGTTCTTC.

This chain's CDR3 is CATTDRGGEGDTQYF. The DNA of the CDR3 is TGTGCCACTACCGACCGAGGGGGCGAGGGAGATACGCAGTATTTT. The V and J genes are TRBV7-8 and TRBJ2-3, with TRBD1 matching 7 bases. The length of the CDR3 is 15 residues. Germline V gene sequence: CDR1 SGHVS, CDR2 FQNEAQ. V lost 10 bases to trimming and J lost 5 bases; unmatched junction nucleotides: 15.